This paragraph covers one T cell receptor (beta chain) sequence. What it recognizes is unknown. The junction differs from germline at one of its ends, possibly a read error. The CDR3 sequence is 13 residues long. Per the germline V gene, CDR1 is SEHNR and CDR2 is FQNEAQ (reference sequence). The sample belongs to a study of breast tumors, draining lymph nodes, adjacent tissues. The lymph nodes were axillary draining lymph nodes from breast cancer patients. Whole-study findings and limits: Findings are consistent with lymph node origin and intratumoral expansion of most tumor T cells.

TCRdb ran MiXCR on the multiplex PCR reads and lists one entry per CDR3 protein. The data show over 150,000 distinct CDR3 sequences, with approximately 33% seen just once and more than 4% held by the top ten. The sequence was obtained from a female donor with breast cancer. Some clones in this sample may be carry-over from other donors' samples. The chain is built from TRBV7-9 and TRBJ2-2; possibly TRBD1 for D (6 bases). The sequencing sample was made of axillary lymph node tissue. Written as DNA, the CDR3 is TGTGCCGGCAGTCCGACCGGGACAGGGGAGCTGTTTTTT. It is translated as CAGSPTGTGELFF.